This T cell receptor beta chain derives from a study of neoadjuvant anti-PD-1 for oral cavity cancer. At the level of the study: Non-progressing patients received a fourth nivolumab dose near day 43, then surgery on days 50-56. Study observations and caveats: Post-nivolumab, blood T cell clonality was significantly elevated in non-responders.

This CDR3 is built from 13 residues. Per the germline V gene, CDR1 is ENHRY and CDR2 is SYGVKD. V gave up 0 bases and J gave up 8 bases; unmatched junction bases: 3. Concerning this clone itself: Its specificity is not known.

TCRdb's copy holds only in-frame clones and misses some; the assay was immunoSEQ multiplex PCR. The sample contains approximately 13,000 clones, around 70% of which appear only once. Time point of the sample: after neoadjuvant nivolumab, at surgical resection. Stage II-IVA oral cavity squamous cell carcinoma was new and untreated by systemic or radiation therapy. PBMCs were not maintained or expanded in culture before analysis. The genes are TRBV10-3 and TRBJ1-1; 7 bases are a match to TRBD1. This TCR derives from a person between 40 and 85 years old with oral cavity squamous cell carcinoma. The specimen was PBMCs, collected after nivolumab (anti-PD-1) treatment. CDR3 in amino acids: CAISESRGLEAFF. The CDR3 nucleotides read TGTGCCATCAGTGAGTCTAGGGGGCTCGAAGCTTTCTTT.